A single sample is the source of the 16 T cell receptor beta chains below, sequenced in a study of blood T cells in healthy people across ages. With a J-beta primer mix and a sample-barcoded 5' primer, a second PCR ran 7 to 11 cycles. TCRdb reanalysed the 5' RACE reads using MiXCR and keeps one entry per CDR3 protein. Here the sample spans fewer than 750,000 distinct CDR3 sequences, around 52% being singletons. Sequenced sample: blood. The origin of the receptors is a woman of 80 years or more in good health.

The V and J genes are TRBV28 and TRBJ2-5; D may match TRBD1 or TRBD2 (5 bases each). Trimming pared 5 bases from V and 2 bases from J, leaving 18 bases between. The CDR3 runs to 16 residues. Looked up from germline, CDR1 is MDHEN and CDR2 is SYDVKM. The CDR3 loop is CASSPTGRVPQETQYF. CDR3 DNA: TGTGCCAGCAGTCCTACGGGGCGGGTTCCACAAGAGACCCAGTACTTC.

This clonotype was counted between two and nine times. The chain recombines TRBV6-2 or TRBV6-3 with TRBJ2-7; 9 bases map to TRBD2. The CDR3 loop spans 15 amino acids. The trim removed 10 bases at V and 3 bases at J, leaving 13 bases unmatched. CDR1 is MNHEY, CDR2 SVGEGT, per germline. In DNA, the CDR3 is TGTGCCACACAAGATCCGGGACTAGCCAACTACGAGCAGTACTTC. It specifies CATQDPGLANYEQYF.

The chain carries TRBV7-2 and TRBJ2-7, with 8 nucleotides matching TRBD1. The germline CDR1 and CDR2 sequences are SGHTA and FQGNSA. The CDR3 spans 15 residues. The junction had 6 bases not matched to a gene; V was cut back by 5 bases and J by 0 bases. CDR3 nucleotides: TGTGCCAGCAGCCCCAGGGACAGGCCCTCCTACGAGCAGTACTTC. This encodes CASSPRDRPSYEQYF.

Concerning this clonotype: A clone one base away is much larger, so this may be a read error. The rearrangement links TRBV28 to TRBJ2-5; 11 bases align to TRBD2. Germline assignment: CDR1 MDHEN and CDR2 SYDVKM. Trimming cost V 6 bases and J 11 bases; bases outside gene matches: 14. This CDR3 comprises 15 residues. The CDR3, as DNA: TGTGCCAGCAGCCAACTAGCGGGAGTTCGGCATGAGCAGTACTTC. Translation gives CASSQLAGVRHEQYF.

In this sample, this clonotype turned up once. CDR3 DNA: TGTGCCAGCAGCTTATACCCAACCAATAGGGCCTACGAGCAGTACTTC. This encodes CASSLYPTNRAYEQYF. The chain links TRBV7-8 to TRBJ2-7, with unresolved D. Germline loops: CDR1 SGHVS, CDR2 FQNEAQ. The CDR3 length is 16 residues. Trimming shortened V by 2 bases and J by 2 bases, and 16 bases separated the two germline ends.

This clonotype was recorded once. The chain uses TRBV13 and TRBJ2-1; D possibly uses TRBD1 or TRBD2 (6 bases each). The CDR3 has 14 amino acids. V lost 5 bases and J lost 5, with 13 bases in between. The germline V gene has CDR1 PRHDT and CDR2 FYEKMQ (reference sequence). CDR3 in amino acids: CASSQGGPNNEQFF. The CDR3, as DNA: TGTGCCAGCAGCCAAGGGGGGCCTAACAATGAGCAGTTCTTC.

Details on this clonotype: At one boundary the junction diverges from the germline segment, which might be a read error. The V and J genes are TRBV7-2 and TRBJ1-5; D is unresolved. Germline CDR1 and CDR2: SGHTA and FQGNSA. The CDR3 covers 14 residues. For the CDR3, the DNA is TGTGCCAGCAGCCTAGCGGGCGACTGGCAGCCCCAGCATTTT. Amino acids: CASSLAGDWQPQHF.

This clonotype was observed at least ten times. The chain employs TRBV12-3 or TRBV12-4 and TRBJ1-6; D unresolved. V lost 5 bases to trimming and J lost 8 bases, with 16 bases between them. The CDR3 has 15 amino acids. CDR3 sequence: CASSLRGAYYSPLHF. In nucleotides, the CDR3 is TGTGCCAGCAGTCTCAGAGGAGCGTATTATTCACCCCTCCACTTT.

The sample holds a few counts of this clonotype. The gene calls are TRBV10-3 and TRBJ1-1, with 7 nucleotides matching TRBD1. This CDR3 is built from 16 residues. Per the germline V gene, CDR1 is ENHRY and CDR2 is SYGVKD. V shed 2 bases, J shed 3 bases, and the junction held 9 bases outside the gene matches. The CDR3 DNA is TGTGCCATCAGTGAGAACGGGGTTACAGGGGACACTGAAGCTTTCTTT. Translation gives CAISENGVTGDTEAFF.

V gene TRBV9 combines with J gene TRBJ1-2; D not certain. This CDR3 comprises 11 residues. Trimming took 3 bases from V and 8 from J, leaving 8 bases between them. Germline V CDR1 and CDR2: SGDLS, YYNGEE. CDR3 amino acids: CASSARSGYTF. CDR3 sequence (DNA): TGTGCCAGCAGCGCAAGAAGCGGCTACACCTTC.

The J gene is TRBJ2-1, the V gene TRBV7-3, with unresolved D. The germline V gene has CDR1 SGHTA and CDR2 FQGTGA. The CDR3 spans 15 residues. Trimming took off 0 bases at V and 7 bases at J, with 13 bases between the two ends. The CDR3 is CASSLTCDGWNEQFF. CDR3 DNA: TGTGCCAGCAGCTTAACTTGCGACGGCTGGAATGAGCAGTTCTTC. The full variable domain, completed using reference TRBV7-3 and TRBJ2-1, is GAGVSQTPSNKVTEKGKYVELRCDPISGHTALYWYRQSLGQGPEFLIYFQGTGAADDSGLPNDRFFAVRPEGSVSTLKIQRTERGDSAVYLCASSLTCDGWNEQFFGPGTRLTVL.

The rearrangement joins TRBV25-1 to TRBJ1-2; the D is unclear. Germline values: CDR1 MGHDK, CDR2 SYGVNS. The CDR3 runs 15 residues. Trimming removed 3 bases at V and 4 bases at J, with 15 bases between. CDR3 sequence: CASSESAGLGYGYTF. CDR3 DNA sequence: TGTGCCAGCAGTGAGAGCGCAGGTCTCGGCTATGGCTACACCTTC.

This clonotype came up a few times. This rearrangement joins TRBV7-2 to TRBJ1-1, with D possibly matching TRBD1 (6 bases). Between the trimmed V and J ends, which lost 4 bases and 5 bases, there was a span of 14 bases. Germline loops: CDR1 SGHTA, CDR2 FQGNSA. This CDR3 is 14 amino acids long. CDR3 region: CASSSLGGRTEAFF. CDR3 nucleotides: TGTGCCAGCAGCTCTCTCGGGGGGCGGACTGAAGCTTTCTTT.

The chain employs TRBV12-3 or TRBV12-4 and TRBJ2-3, with TRBD2 matching 8 bases. The J segment lost 13 bases and the V segment lost 0 bases, leaving 15 bases of the junction unmatched. CDR3 length: 16 residues. Written as DNA, the CDR3 is TGTGCCAGCAGTTTAGCGCGGCGGGGGGCCTACCGGGGGAAGTATTTT. It codes for CASSLARRGAYRGKYF.

This clonotype was counted once. V and J are TRBV5-6 and TRBJ2-3, with 13 bases lining up with TRBD2. The V and J ends lost 4 bases and 4 bases, in that order; junction bases with no gene match: 15. Germline V lookup: CDR1 SGHDT, CDR2 YYEEEE. The CDR3 is 19 residues long. The CDR3 reads CASSELFRELAGGPDTQYF. CDR3 in DNA: TGTGCCAGCAGCGAACTCTTTCGGGAACTAGCGGGAGGGCCAGATACGCAGTATTTT.

The rearrangement joins TRBV28 to TRBJ2-3; 7 bases are a match to TRBD2. After removal of 4 bases from V and 3 bases from J, the junction contained 4 bases not matched to a gene. CDR1 and CDR2 from the germline V gene are MDHEN and SYDVKM. The CDR3 length is 14 residues. CDR3: CASSYPGLTDTQYF. CDR3 sequence (DNA): TGTGCCAGCAGTTACCCGGGACTAACAGATACGCAGTATTTT.